This is a list of T cell receptor beta chains from one sample in a study of blood T cell repertoires in COVID-19. This table comes from immunoSEQ multiplex PCR, and its TCRdb copy is limited to in-frame clones, with some not included. The table lists 120,000 to 150,000 clones, about nine tenths of them singletons. The sample was peripheral blood. The receptor set was obtained from a woman aged 45-59 years with acute or convalescent COVID-19. The CDR3 runs from the conserved cysteine through the conserved F or W. Each record gives: D gene, clone size, J gene, V gene, CDR3 DNA, CDR3 protein. D genes are given only for firm matches. The size of a clone is reported for some rows only, either as once, few or many, or as a class for expanded clones.

-	-	TRBJ2-3	TRBV5-1	TGCGCCAGCAGCTTGAACGGGGTGGGCACAGATACGCAGTATTTT	CASSLNGVGTDTQYF
-	-	TRBJ2-7	TRBV9	TGTGCCAGCAGCGAGACAGAGGACTACGAGCAGTACTTC	CASSETEDYEQYF
-	-	TRBJ1-2	TRBV7-9	TGTGCCAGCTCCAGGGCGACACCGACCATCTATGGCTACACCTTC	CASSRATPTIYGYTF
-	-	TRBJ2-3	TRBV7-6	TGTGCCAGCAGCTTAGGAGCCCCCACAGATACGCAGTATTTT	CASSLGAPTDTQYF
-	-	TRBJ2-7	TRBV5-1	TGCGCCAGCAGCTTGGGAGGGTTAGACGAGCAGTACTTC	CASSLGGLDEQYF
TRBD1	-	TRBJ1-1	TRBV5-1	TGCGCCAGTGAACAGGGGAGTGGGACTGAAGCTTTCTTT	CASEQGSGTEAFF
-	-	TRBJ2-7	TRBV7-3	TGTGCCAGCAGCCCCGACAGGCTGAGCTCCTACGAGCAGTACTTC	CASSPDRLSSYEQYF
-	-	TRBJ1-1	TRBV6-1	TGTGCCAGCAGTGAGTGGCTCATGAACACTGAAGCTTTCTTT	CASSEWLMNTEAFF
TRBD1	-	TRBJ1-5	TRBV24-1	TGTGCCACCAGTGATTTTCGTCGGGACAGGGGGAGCAATCAGCCCCAGCATTTT	CATSDFRRDRGSNQPQHF
TRBD2	-	TRBJ2-1	TRBV6-5	TGTGCCAGCAGTTACTCGAATCTAGCGGGGTACAATGAGCAGTTCTTC	CASSYSNLAGYNEQFF
-	-	TRBJ1-2	TRBV5-1	TGCGCCAGCAGCTCCGGGGGGCTTAACTATGGCTACACCTTC	CASSSGGLNYGYTF
-	-	TRBJ2-5	TRBV15	TGTGCCACCAGCAGAGATGGGTGGAAGGGGGAGACCCAGTACTTC	CATSRDGWKGETQYF
-	-	TRBJ1-4	TRBV10-3	TGTGCCATCAGTGAGGAACAGGGTATAGAGGAAAAACTGTTTTTT	CAISEEQGIEEKLFF
TRBD1	-	TRBJ1-2	TRBV14	TGTGCCAGCAGCTCGGACAGGAACAAGCGTAACTATGGCTACACCTTC	CASSSDRNKRNYGYTF
-	-	TRBJ1-3	TRBV2	TGTGCCAGCAGCGCAGACAGTTTCTCTGGAAACACCATATATTTT	CASSADSFSGNTIYF
-	-	TRBJ2-7	TRBV4-1	TGCGCCAGCAGCCAAGAATTTATCGCAGGGAACGAGCAGTACTTC	CASSQEFIAGNEQYF
TRBD2	-	TRBJ2-3	TRBV10-1	TGCGCCAGCAGTGGGACCACGGGAGGGCCGACAGATACGCAGTATTTT	CASSGTTGGPTDTQYF
-	-	TRBJ2-5	TRBV5-4	TGTGCCAGCAGCTTGGACGCTAGCCCCCTCGGGTACCAAGAGACCCAGTACTTC	CASSLDASPLGYQETQYF
-	-	TRBJ2-7	TRBV27	TGTGCCAGCAGCCATGGGGACACCAGCTACGAGCAGTACTTC	CASSHGDTSYEQYF
-	-	TRBJ1-1	TRBV6-1	TGTGCCAGCAGTGAAGGGGTCAGCTTTCCAGGAGCTTTCTTT	CASSEGVSFPGAFF
-	-	TRBJ2-3	TRBV2	TGTGCCAGCAGCCCCGGGAGTAGCCCCGCAGATACGCAGTATTTT	CASSPGSSPADTQYF
TRBD2	-	TRBJ2-3	TRBV19	TGTGCCAGCCTCCAGCGGGATGAGGGAGATACGCAGTATTTT	CASLQRDEGDTQYF
TRBD1	-	TRBJ1-6	TRBV6-7	TGTGCCAGCAGACAGGGGGATAATTCACCCCTCCACTTT	CASRQGDNSPLHF
TRBD1	-	TRBJ1-1	TRBV11-3	TGTGCCAGCTCACAGGGGGCATTCACTGAAGCTTTCTTT	CASSQGAFTEAFF
-	-	TRBJ2-6	TRBV19	TGTGCCAGCAAACCGGGAACGAGCTCTGGGGCCAACGTCCTGACTTTC	CASKPGTSSGANVLTF
-	-	TRBJ1-2	TRBV5-6	TGTGCCAGCAGCTCAGATTCCTTCTATGGCTACACCTTC	CASSSDSFYGYTF
TRBD1	-	TRBJ1-5	TRBV15	TGTGCCACCAGCCCCGCTGGACAGGCCAGTAACAATCAGCCCCAGCATTTT	CATSPAGQASNNQPQHF
-	once	TRBJ1-1	TRBV9	TGTGCCAGCAGCCCCCAGAGGGCGAAGAACACTGAAGCTTTCTTT	CASSPQRAKNTEAFF
-	-	TRBJ1-1	TRBV7-3	TGTGCCAGCAGCTTTAATACAGGGCTTGGTGAAGCTTTCTTT	CASSFNTGLGEAFF
-	-	TRBJ2-1	TRBV20-1	TGCAGTGCTAGTCGATTGAGCTCCTACAATGAGCAGTTCTTC	CSASRLSSYNEQFF